One T cell receptor beta chain is described in this entry. Clones were sequenced by immunoSEQ multiplex PCR, and TCRdb holds only the in-frame ones, with some missing. The sample comprises approximately 39,000 clones, approximately 94% of which are singletons, and about 0.4% rests with the top ten. This specimen comes from a study of T cell changes during pregnancy in multiple sclerosis. The CDR3 sequence is 14 residues long. Per germline, CDR1 SEHNR and CDR2 FQNEAQ (reference sequence). V shed 0 bases and J shed 6 bases, with 11 bases lying between them. This TCR was recovered from a female donor with multiple sclerosis, enrolled in a pregnancy study. The rearrangement links TRBV7-9 to TRBJ1-2; tentatively, D is TRBD1 (5 bases). Sequenced material: CD4+ T cells from peripheral blood mononuclear cells, taken in the second trimester of pregnancy. CDR3 bases: TGTGCCAGCAGCTTAGCGGCGGGGGGGGATGGCTACACCTTC. Protein product: CASSLAAGGDGYTF.